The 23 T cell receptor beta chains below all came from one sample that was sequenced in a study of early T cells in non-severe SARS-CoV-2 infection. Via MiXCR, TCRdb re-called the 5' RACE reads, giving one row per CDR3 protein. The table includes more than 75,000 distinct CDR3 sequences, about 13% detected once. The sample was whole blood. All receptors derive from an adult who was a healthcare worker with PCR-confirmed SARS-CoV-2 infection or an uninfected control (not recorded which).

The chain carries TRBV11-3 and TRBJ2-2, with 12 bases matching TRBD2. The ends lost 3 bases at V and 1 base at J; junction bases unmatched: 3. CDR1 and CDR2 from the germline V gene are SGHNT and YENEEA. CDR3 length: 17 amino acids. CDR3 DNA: TGTGCCAGCAGCTTGACTAGCGGGAGACTGAACACCGGGGAGCTGTTTTTT. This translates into CASSLTSGRLNTGELFF.

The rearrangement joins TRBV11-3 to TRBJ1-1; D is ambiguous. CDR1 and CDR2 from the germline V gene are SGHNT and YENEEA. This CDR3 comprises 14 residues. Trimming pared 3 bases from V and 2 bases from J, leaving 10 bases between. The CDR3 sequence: CASSFSGLNTEAFF. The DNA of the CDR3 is TGTGCCAGCAGCTTCTCAGGTCTTAACACTGAAGCTTTCTTT.

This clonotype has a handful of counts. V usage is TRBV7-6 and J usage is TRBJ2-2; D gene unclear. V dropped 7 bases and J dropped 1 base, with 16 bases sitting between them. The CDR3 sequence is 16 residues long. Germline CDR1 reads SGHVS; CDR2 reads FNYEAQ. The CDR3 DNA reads TGTGCCAGCACCTCTTCCCGGGCCGTGAACACCGGGGAGCTGTTTTTT. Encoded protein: CASTSSRAVNTGELFF.

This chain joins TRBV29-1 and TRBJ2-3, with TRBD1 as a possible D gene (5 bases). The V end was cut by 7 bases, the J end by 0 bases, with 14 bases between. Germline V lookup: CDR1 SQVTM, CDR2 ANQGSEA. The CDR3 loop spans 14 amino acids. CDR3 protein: CSGATGQSTDTQYF. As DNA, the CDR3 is TGCAGCGGCGCTACAGGTCAGAGCACAGATACGCAGTATTTT.

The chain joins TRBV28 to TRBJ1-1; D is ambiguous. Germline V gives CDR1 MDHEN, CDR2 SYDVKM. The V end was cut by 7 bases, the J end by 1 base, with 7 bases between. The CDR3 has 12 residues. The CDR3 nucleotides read TGTGCCAGCATTGACCCGAACACTGAAGCTTTCTTT. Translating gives CASIDPNTEAFF.

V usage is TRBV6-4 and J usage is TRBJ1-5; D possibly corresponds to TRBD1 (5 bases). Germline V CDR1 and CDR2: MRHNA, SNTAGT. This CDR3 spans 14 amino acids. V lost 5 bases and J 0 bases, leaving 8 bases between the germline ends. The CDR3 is CASSTGASNQPQHF. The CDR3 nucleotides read TGTGCCAGCAGTACCGGGGCTAGCAATCAGCCCCAGCATTTT.

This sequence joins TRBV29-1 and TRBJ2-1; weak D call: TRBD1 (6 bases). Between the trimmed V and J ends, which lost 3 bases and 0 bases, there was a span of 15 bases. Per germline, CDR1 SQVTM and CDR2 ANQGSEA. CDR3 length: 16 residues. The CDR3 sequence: CSVERQEGDSYNEQFF. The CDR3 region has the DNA TGCAGCGTTGAGAGACAGGAAGGGGACTCCTACAATGAGCAGTTCTTC.

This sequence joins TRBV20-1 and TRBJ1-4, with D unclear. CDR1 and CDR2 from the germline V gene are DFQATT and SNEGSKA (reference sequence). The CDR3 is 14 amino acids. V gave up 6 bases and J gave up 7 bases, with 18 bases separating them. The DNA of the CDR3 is TGCAGTGCGGAACCGGGAGGGTACGGTGAAAAACTGTTTTTT. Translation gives CSAEPGGYGEKLFF.

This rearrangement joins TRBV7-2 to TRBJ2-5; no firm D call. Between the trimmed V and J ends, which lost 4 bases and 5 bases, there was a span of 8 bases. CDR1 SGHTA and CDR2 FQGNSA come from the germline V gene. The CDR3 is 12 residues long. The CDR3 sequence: CASSSLGETQYF. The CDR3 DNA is TGTGCCAGCAGCTCCCTGGGGGAGACCCAGTACTTC.

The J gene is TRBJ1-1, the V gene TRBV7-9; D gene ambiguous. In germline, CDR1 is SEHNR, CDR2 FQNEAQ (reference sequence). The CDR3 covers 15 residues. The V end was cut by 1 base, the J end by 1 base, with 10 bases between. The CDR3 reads CASSLVKGSNTEAFF. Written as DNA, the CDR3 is TGTGCCAGCAGCTTAGTGAAGGGCTCGAACACTGAAGCTTTCTTT. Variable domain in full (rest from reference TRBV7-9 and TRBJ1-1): DTGVSQNPRHKITKRGQNVTFRCDPISEHNRLYWYRQTLGQGPEFLTYFQNEAQLEKSRLLSDRFSAERPKGSFSTLEIQRTEQGDSAMYLCASSLVKGSNTEAFFGQGTRLTVV.

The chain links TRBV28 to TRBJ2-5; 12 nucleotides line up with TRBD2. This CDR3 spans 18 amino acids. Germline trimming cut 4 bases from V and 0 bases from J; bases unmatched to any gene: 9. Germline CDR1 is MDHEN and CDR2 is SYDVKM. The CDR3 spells CASSSYRLAGDYQETQYF. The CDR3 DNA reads TGTGCCAGCAGTTCCTATAGACTAGCGGGAGACTACCAAGAGACCCAGTACTTC.

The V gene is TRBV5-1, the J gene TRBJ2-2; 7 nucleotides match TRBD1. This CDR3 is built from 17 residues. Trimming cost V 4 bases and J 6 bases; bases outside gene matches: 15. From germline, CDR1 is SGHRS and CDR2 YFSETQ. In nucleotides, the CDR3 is TGCGCCAGCAGCCTCCGGGACAGCGTTGTCACGCCCGGGGAGCTGTTTTTT. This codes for CASSLRDSVVTPGELFF.

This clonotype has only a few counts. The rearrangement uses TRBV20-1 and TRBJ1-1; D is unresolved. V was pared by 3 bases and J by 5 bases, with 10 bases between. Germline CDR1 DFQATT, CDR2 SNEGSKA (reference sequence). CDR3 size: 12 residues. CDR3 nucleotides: TGCAGTGCTAGTCCTGCCGGGACTGAAGCTTTCTTT. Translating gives CSASPAGTEAFF.

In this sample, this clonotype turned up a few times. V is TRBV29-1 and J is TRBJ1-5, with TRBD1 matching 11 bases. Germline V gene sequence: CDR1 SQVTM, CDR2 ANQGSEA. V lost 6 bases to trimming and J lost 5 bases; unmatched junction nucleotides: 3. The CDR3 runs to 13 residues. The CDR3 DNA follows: TGCAGCGTACGGACAGGGGGCGATCAGCCCCAGCATTTT. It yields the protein CSVRTGGDQPQHF.

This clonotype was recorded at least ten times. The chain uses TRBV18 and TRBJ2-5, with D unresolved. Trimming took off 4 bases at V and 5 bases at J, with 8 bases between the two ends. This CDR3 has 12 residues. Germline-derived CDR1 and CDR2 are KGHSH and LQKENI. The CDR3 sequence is CASSLATETQYF. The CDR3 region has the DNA TGTGCCAGCTCACTCGCGACGGAGACCCAGTACTTC.

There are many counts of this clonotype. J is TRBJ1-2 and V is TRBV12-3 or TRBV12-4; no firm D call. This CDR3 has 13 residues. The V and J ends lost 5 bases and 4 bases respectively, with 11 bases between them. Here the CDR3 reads CASSQQEGYGYTF. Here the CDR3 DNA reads TGTGCCAGCAGTCAACAAGAGGGCTATGGCTACACCTTC.

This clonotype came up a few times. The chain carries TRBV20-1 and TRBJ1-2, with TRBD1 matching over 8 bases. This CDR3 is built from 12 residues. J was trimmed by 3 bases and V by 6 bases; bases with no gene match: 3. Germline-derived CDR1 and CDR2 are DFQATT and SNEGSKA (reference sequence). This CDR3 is CSAPDRDYGYTF. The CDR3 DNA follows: TGCAGTGCCCCGGACAGGGACTATGGCTACACCTTC.

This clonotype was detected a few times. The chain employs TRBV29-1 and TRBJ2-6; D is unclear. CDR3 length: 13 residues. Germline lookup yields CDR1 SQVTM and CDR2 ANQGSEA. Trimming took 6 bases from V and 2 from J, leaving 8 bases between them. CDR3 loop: CSVSVPGANVLTF. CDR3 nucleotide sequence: TGCAGCGTATCTGTACCTGGGGCCAACGTCCTGACTTTC.

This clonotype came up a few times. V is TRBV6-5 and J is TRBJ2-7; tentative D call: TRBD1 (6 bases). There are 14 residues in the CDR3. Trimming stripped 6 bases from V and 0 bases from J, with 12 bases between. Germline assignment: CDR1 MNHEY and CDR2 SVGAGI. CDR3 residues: CASSRTASSYEQYF. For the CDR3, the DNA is TGTGCCAGCAGCAGGACAGCCTCCTCCTACGAGCAGTACTTC.

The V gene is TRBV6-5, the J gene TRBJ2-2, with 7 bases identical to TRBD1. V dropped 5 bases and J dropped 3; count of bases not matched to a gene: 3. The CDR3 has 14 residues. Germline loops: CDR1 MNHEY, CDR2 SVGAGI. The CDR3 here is CASSGDRYTGELFF. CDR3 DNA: TGTGCCAGCAGTGGGGACAGATACACCGGGGAGCTGTTTTTT.

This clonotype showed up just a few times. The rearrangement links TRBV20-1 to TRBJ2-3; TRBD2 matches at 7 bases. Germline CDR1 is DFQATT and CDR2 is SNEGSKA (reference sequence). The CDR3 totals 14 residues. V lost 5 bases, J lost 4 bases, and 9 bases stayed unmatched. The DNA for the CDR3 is TGCAGTGCTCGGAGGGAGGGCCGGGCAGATACGCAGTATTTT. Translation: CSARREGRADTQYF.

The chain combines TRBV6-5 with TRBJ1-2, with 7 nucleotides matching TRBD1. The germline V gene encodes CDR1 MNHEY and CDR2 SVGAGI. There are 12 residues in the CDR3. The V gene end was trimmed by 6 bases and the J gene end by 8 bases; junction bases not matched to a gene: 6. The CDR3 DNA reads TGTGCCAGCAGAAAGGGACAGCAAGGCTACACCTTC. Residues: CASRKGQQGYTF.

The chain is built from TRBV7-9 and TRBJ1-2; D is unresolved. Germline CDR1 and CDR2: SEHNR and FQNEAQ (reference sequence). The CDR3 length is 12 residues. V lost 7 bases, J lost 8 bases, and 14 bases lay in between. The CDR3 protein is CASNPDPGGYTF. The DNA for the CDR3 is TGTGCCAGCAACCCAGATCCAGGAGGCTACACCTTC. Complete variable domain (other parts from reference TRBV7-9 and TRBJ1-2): DTGVSQNPRHKITKRGQNVTFRCDPISEHNRLYWYRQTLGQGPEFLTYFQNEAQLEKSRLLSDRFSAERPKGSFSTLEIQRTEQGDSAMYLCASNPDPGGYTFGSGTRLTVV.